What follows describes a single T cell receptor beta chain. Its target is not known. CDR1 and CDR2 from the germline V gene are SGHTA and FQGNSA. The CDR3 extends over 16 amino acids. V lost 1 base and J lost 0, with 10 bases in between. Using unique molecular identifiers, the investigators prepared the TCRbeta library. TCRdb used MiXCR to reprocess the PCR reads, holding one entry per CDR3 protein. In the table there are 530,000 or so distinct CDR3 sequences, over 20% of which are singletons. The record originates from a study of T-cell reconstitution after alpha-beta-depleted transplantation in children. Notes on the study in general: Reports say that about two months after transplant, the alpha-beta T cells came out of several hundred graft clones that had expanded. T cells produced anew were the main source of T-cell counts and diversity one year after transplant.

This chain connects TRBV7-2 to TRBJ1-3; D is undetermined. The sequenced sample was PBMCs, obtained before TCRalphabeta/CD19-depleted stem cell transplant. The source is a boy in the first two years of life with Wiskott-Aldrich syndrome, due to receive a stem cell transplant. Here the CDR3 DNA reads TGTGCCAGCAGCTTAGAGCTTGGGGTCTCTGGAAACACCATATATTTT. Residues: CASSLELGVSGNTIYF.